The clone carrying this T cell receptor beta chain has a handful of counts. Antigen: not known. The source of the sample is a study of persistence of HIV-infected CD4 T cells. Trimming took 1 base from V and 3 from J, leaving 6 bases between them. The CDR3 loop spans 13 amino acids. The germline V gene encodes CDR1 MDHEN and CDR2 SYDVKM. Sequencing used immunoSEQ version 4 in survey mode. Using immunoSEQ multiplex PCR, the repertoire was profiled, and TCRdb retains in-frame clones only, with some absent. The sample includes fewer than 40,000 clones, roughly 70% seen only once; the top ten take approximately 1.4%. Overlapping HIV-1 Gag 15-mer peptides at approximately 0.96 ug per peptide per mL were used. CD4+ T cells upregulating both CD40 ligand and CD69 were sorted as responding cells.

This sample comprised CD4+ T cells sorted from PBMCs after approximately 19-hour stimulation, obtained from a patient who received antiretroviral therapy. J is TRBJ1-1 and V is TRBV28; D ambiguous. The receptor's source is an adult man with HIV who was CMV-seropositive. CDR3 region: CASSLYLDTEAFF. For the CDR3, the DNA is TGTGCCAGCAGTTTATACCTCGACACTGAAGCTTTCTTT.